This TCR beta chain was sequenced during a study of OX40 agonist ivuxolimab in advanced cancers. Study-wide context: Checkpoint inhibitors had been given previously to under 50% of patients. Partial response was recorded in three patients: one hepatocellular carcinoma and two cutaneous melanoma cases. General study points: By week 6 at 0.1 to 3.0 mg/kg, blood CD4+ and CD8+ T cells had expanded clonally. It was not determined which antigens were specifically recognized by the peripheral T cells that had undergone clonal expansion.

Assay used: immunoSEQ multiplex PCR; TCRdb lists only in-frame clones, some missing. The table includes some 16,000 clones, roughly three quarters detected once. Germline V gene lookup returns CDR1 ENHRY and CDR2 SYGVKD. V trimming: 0 bases; J trimming: 4 bases; junction bases outside the gene matches: 4. The length of the CDR3 is 16 residues. As for this clone: The antigen remains undetermined.

The rearrangement uses TRBV10-3 and TRBJ2-1; 9 positions agree with TRBD2. This sample comprised CD4+ or CD8+ T cells sorted from blood, obtained in a trial of the OX40 agonist ivuxolimab. This sequence originates from an adult with an advanced solid tumor such as melanoma, head and neck, liver or kidney cancer. For the CDR3, the DNA is TGTGCCATCAGTGAGTCACTCGCGGGGGGGTACAATGAGCAGTTCTTC. This encodes CAISESLAGGYNEQFF.